These 8 T cell receptor beta chains originate from one sample sequenced in a study of blood T cell repertoires in COVID-19. This table comes from immunoSEQ multiplex PCR, and its TCRdb copy is limited to in-frame clones, with some not included. This sample has under 30,000 clones, with approximately 88% found just once. Specimen: peripheral blood. Receptors originate from a human donor in a cohort sampled during active COVID-19.

The genes are TRBV2 and TRBJ2-7, with D perhaps matching TRBD1 (5 bases). This CDR3 spans 14 amino acids. V was clipped by 3 bases and J by 3 bases, with 12 bases between them. Germline values: CDR1 SNHLY, CDR2 FYNNEI. The CDR3 DNA is TGTGCCAGCAGTGACAGGGTATCCTTCTACGAGCAGTACTTC. This encodes CASSDRVSFYEQYF. Full variable domain (missing parts from reference TRBV2 and TRBJ2-7): EPEVTQTPSHQVTQMGQEVILRCVPISNHLYFYWYRQILGQKVEFLVSFYNNEISEKSEIFDDQFSVERPDGSNFTLKIRSTKLEDSAMYFCASSDRVSFYEQYFGPGTRLTVT.

The chain carries TRBV5-1 and TRBJ1-2; D is unresolved. The CDR3 extends over 13 amino acids. Germline V lookup: CDR1 SGHRS, CDR2 YFSETQ. Trimming cost V 0 bases and J 2 bases, with 5 bases left between them. Here the CDR3 reads CASSLGANYGYTF. The CDR3 DNA follows: TGCGCCAGCAGCTTGGGGGCGAACTATGGCTACACCTTC. Supplemented by reference TRBV5-1 and TRBJ1-2, the full variable domain reads KAGVTQTPRYLIKTRGQQVTLSCSPISGHRSVSWYQQTPGQGLQFLFEYFSETQRNKGNFPGRFSGRQFSNSRSEMNVSTLELGDSALYLCASSLGANYGYTFGSGTRLTVV.

V is TRBV7-8 and J is TRBJ1-1, with 11 bases matching TRBD1. The germline V gene has CDR1 SGHVS and CDR2 FQNEAQ. The CDR3 loop spans 15 amino acids. The V gene end was trimmed by 4 bases and the J gene end by 4 bases; junction bases not matched to a gene: 5. DNA of the CDR3: TGTGCCAGCAGCTCAACCGGGACAGGGGGCACTGAAGCTTTCTTT. Its protein is CASSSTGTGGTEAFF.

The V call is TRBV28, the J call TRBJ1-2; D is possibly TRBD1 (5 bases). The CDR3 is made up of 15 amino acids. V lost 5 bases and J 0 bases, leaving 13 bases between the germline ends. Looked up from germline, CDR1 is MDHEN and CDR2 is SYDVKM. CDR3 sequence (DNA): TGTGCCAGCAGTCGAAGACAGCGAACTAACTATGGCTACACCTTC. Its translation is CASSRRQRTNYGYTF.

V and J are TRBV19 and TRBJ1-1; 8 positions agree with TRBD1. V gave up 4 bases and J gave up 9 bases; unmatched junction bases: 7. Germline V gives CDR1 LNHDA, CDR2 SQIVND (reference sequence). The CDR3 is 13 residues long. The CDR3 DNA sequence: TGTGCCAGTAGTAACACCCCCAGGGGGCAAGCTTTCTTT. This translates into CASSNTPRGQAFF. The variable domain in full, completed from reference TRBV19 and TRBJ1-1, reads DGGITQSPKYLFRKEGQNVTLSCEQNLNHDAMYWYRQDPGQGLRLIYYSQIVNDFQKGDIAEGYSVSREKKESFPLTVTSAQKNPTAFYLCASSNTPRGQAFFGQGTRLTVV.

The chain has TRBV6-4 and TRBJ1-1; 12 bases are a match to TRBD1. Germline CDR1 is MRHNA and CDR2 is SNTAGT. V lost 7 bases, J lost 13 bases, and 10 bases stayed unmatched. This CDR3 region has 13 residues. The CDR3 DNA reads as TGTGCCAGCACCGACTGGGGGGACAGGGGGCTTTTCTTT. The encoded protein is CASTDWGDRGLFF.

The V and J genes are TRBV5-6 and TRBJ1-1, with D unclear. Germline V gene lookup returns CDR1 SGHDT and CDR2 YYEEEE. CDR3 length: 16 amino acids. V was shortened by 3 bases and J by 1 base, with 16 bases between the two germline ends. CDR3: CASSYAAGTSNTEAFF. The CDR3 DNA sequence: TGTGCCAGCAGCTACGCGGCTGGAACCTCGAACACTGAAGCTTTCTTT.

V gene TRBV28 combines with J gene TRBJ2-7; D might be TRBD2 (5 bases). The CDR3 has 13 amino acids. The V gene lost 6 bases and the J gene lost 1 base, with 10 bases spanning the gap. Germline V gives CDR1 MDHEN, CDR2 SYDVKM. The CDR3 loop is CASRRAPSYEQYF. The CDR3 DNA reads as TGTGCCAGCAGGAGGGCTCCTTCCTACGAGCAGTACTTC.